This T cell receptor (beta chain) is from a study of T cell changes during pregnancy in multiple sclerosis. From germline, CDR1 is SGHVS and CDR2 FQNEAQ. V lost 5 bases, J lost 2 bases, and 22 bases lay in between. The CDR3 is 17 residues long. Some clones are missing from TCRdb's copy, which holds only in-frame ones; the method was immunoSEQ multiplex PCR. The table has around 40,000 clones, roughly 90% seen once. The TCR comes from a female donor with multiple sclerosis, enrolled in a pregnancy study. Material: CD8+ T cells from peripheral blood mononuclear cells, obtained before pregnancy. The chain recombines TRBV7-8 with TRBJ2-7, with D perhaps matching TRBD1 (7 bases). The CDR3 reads CASSPGTDRDSTYEQYF. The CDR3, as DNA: TGTGCCAGCAGCCCGGGGACAGACCGGGACTCAACCTACGAGCAGTACTTC.